What follows is one T cell receptor beta chain and its context. What it recognizes is unknown. The data stem from a study of OX40 agonist ivuxolimab in advanced cancers. Study overall: Patient treatment consisted of intravenous ivuxolimab administration every 2 weeks at 0.01 to 10 mg/kg. Study-wide results and limits: The mean number of expanded clones was higher in CD8+ T cells than in CD4+.

The investigators sampled blood at baseline, at cycle 4 day 1, and at cycle 7 day 1. This CDR3 is 11 amino acids long. CDR1 is MDHEN and CDR2 is SYDVKM in the germline V gene. Trimming left V 6 bases short and J 4 bases short, with 4 bases between. Repertoires were generated with immunoSEQ multiplex PCR, while TCRdb's copy carries only in-frame clones and drops some. The data show about 36,000 clones, about 88% seen once. This specimen consisted of CD4+ or CD8+ T cells sorted from blood, obtained in a trial of the OX40 agonist ivuxolimab. This chain connects TRBV28 to TRBJ1-3; no firm D call. This clonotype originated in an adult with an advanced solid tumor such as melanoma, head and neck, liver or kidney cancer. This CDR3 reads CASREGNTIYF. The CDR3 bases are TGTGCCAGCAGGGAGGGAAACACCATATATTTT.